These T cell receptor beta chains were read from a single sample in a study of blood T cells in healthy people across ages. TCRdb re-called the 5' RACE reads with MiXCR, one entry per CDR3 protein. The sample has about 1.1 million distinct CDR3 sequences, more than 30% seen once; the top ten hold around 12%. The sample comprised blood. The receptors here all came from a man aged 18 to 29 in good health. CDR3s include the opening cysteine and the closing phenylalanine or tryptophan. A D gene is named only where the DNA matches it firmly. Expanded clones get a size class; other rows say once, few or many, or leave the size out.

>-|TRBV20-1|13|TRBD1|TRBJ2-7
CSALTGPEDEQYF
TGCAGTGCCTTGACAGGGCCTGAGGATGAGCAGTACTTC
>few|TRBV6-6|14|-|TRBJ1-2
CASSYSTIRGGYTF
TGTGCCAGCAGTTACTCGACGATCAGGGGAGGCTACACCTTC
>-|TRBV5-5|16|-|TRBJ2-2
CASSLEQGANTGELFF
TGTGCCAGCAGCTTGGAACAGGGCGCGAACACCGGGGAGCTGTTTTTT
>-|TRBV28|16|TRBD1|TRBJ1-5
CASSFTTGGPDQPQHF
TGTGCCAGCAGTTTTACGACAGGGGGTCCTGATCAGCCCCAGCATTTT
>few|TRBV7-9|16|-|TRBJ1-2
CASSLPWTESGYGYTF
TGTGCCAGCAGCTTACCTTGGACAGAATCAGGTTATGGCTACACCTTC
>-|TRBV20-1|16|TRBD2|TRBJ2-1
CSATERGLRSYNEQFF
TGCAGTGCTACGGAGCGGGGACTTCGCTCCTACAATGAGCAGTTCTTC
>-|TRBV27|18|TRBD1|TRBJ2-7
CASSLTQTGPPPYNEQYF
TGTGCCAGCAGTTTAACTCAGACAGGGCCCCCCCCCTACAATGAGCAGTACTTC
>few|TRBV9|15|-|TRBJ2-5
CASSAYRGYQETQYF
TGTGCCAGCAGCGCGTACCGGGGGTACCAAGAGACCCAGTACTTC
>-|TRBV14|12|-|TRBJ1-1
CASSRHPAEAFF
TGTGCCAGCAGCCGCCATCCCGCTGAAGCTTTCTTT
>-|TRBV28|16|-|TRBJ1-1
CASSEPGWVRDTEAFF
TGTGCCAGCAGTGAACCAGGGTGGGTGAGGGACACTGAAGCTTTCTTT
>-|TRBV20-1|12|-|TRBJ1-2
CSARARDYGYTF
TGCAGTGCTAGGGCCAGGGACTATGGCTACACCTTC
>-|TRBV5-1|15|-|TRBJ1-1
CASSLDRIKNTEAFF
TGCGCCAGCAGCTTGGACAGGATAAAAAACACTGAAGCTTTCTTT
>few|TRBV5-5|12|-|TRBJ2-3
CASSLLIDTQYF
TGTGCCAGCAGCCTGCTAATAGATACGCAGTATTTT
>-|TRBV20-1|13|-|TRBJ2-7
CSAPDTSYNEQYF
TGCAGTGCACCGGACACCTCCTACAATGAGCAGTACTTC
>few|TRBV20-1|13|-|TRBJ1-4
CSALEPANEKLFF
TGCAGTGCTTTAGAGCCGGCTAATGAAAAACTGTTTTTT
>once|TRBV9|13|-|TRBJ2-5
CASSALGGNEQYF
TGTGCCAGCAGCGCGTTGGGTGGAAATGAGCAGTACTTC
>few|TRBV12-3/TRBV12-4|13|-|TRBJ1-4
CASTLNGAEKLFF
TGTGCCAGCACGCTCAATGGGGCCGAAAAACTGTTTTTT
>-|TRBV4-2|15|-|TRBJ1-6
CASSQVVVNNSPLHF
TGTGCCAGCAGCCAAGTTGTGGTGAATAATTCACCCCTCCACTTT
>-|TRBV28|16|TRBD2|TRBJ2-3
CASSLGGEGSTDTQYF
TGTGCCAGCAGTCTGGGGGGGGAAGGGTCCACAGATACGCAGTATTTT
>-|TRBV7-8|15|TRBD1|TRBJ2-5
CASSLDRTGKETQYF
TGTGCCAGCAGCCTAGACCGGACAGGGAAAGAGACCCAGTACTTC
>-|TRBV2|14|-|TRBJ2-5
CASSVGSPGETQYF
TGTGCCAGCAGTGTGGGCTCCCCCGGGGAGACCCAGTACTTC
>-|TRBV30|15|TRBD1|TRBJ2-7
CAWSADRVTTYEQYF
TGTGCCTGGAGTGCGGACAGGGTAACAACCTACGAGCAGTACTTC
>few|TRBV10-3|15|-|TRBJ2-5
CAISDTGNGQETQYF
TGTGCCATCAGTGACACAGGGAACGGGCAAGAGACCCAGTACTTC
>-|TRBV20-1|13|-|TRBJ1-4
CSASHPPEEKLFF
TGCAGTGCTAGCCACCCGCCAGAGGAAAAACTGTTTTTT
>-|TRBV6-6|15|TRBD1|TRBJ2-7
CASSYGTGRNNEQYF
TGTGCCAGCAGTTACGGGACAGGTCGGAACAATGAGCAGTACTTC